A single sample is the source of the 24 T cell receptor beta chains below, sequenced in a study of CXCR3-negative and CXCR3-positive naive CD8 T cells. Libraries were UMI-labeled 5' RACE TRB cDNA. From its re-call of the 5' RACE reads, TCRdb lists each CDR3 protein once, without DNA. This table holds about 41,000 distinct CDR3 sequences. The sequencing input was naive CXCR3- CD8+ T cells from blood. Subset: CD45RO-CCR7+CD27+CD95- naive CD8+ T cells lacking CXCR3 (TNR3-). These receptor sequences come from a human donor in good health. Some clones in this sample may be carry-over from other donors' samples.

V is TRBV5-1 and J is TRBJ2-7; TCRdb reports TRBD1, a call that lacks DNA to check it against. CDR1 is SGHRS and CDR2 is YFSETQ in the germline V gene. There are 16 residues in the CDR3. The CDR3 reads CASSDAYRGGSYEQYF.

The gene calls are TRBV6-4 and TRBJ2-2. The CDR3 length is 15 residues. Germline lookup yields CDR1 MRHNA and CDR2 SNTAGT. The CDR3 here is CASSESDQTTGELFF.

The genes are TRBV7-9 and TRBJ2-7. This CDR3 has 14 amino acids. In germline, CDR1 is SEHNR, CDR2 FQNEAQ (reference sequence). The CDR3 loop is CASSLVGGYYEQYF. Using reference TRBV7-9 and TRBJ2-7 for the parts outside the CDR3, the full variable domain is DTGVSQNPRHKITKRGQNVTFRCDPISEHNRLYWYRQTLGQGPEFLTYFQNEAQLEKSRLLSDRFSAERPKGSFSTLEIQRTEQGDSAMYLCASSLVGGYYEQYFGPGTRLTVT.

V is TRBV29-1 and J is TRBJ2-2; with no DNA, the TCRdb D assignment of TRBD2 cannot be verified. The CDR3 totals 12 residues. Germline V gene data show CDR1 as SQVTM and CDR2 as ANQGSEA. Here the CDR3 reads CSVAGGAGELFF.

V and J are TRBV12-3 or TRBV12-4 and TRBJ2-1; TCRdb's D call, TRBD2, is unchecked because there is no DNA. The CDR3 has 18 residues. The chain's CDR3 is CASSLEAQAGGFYNEQFF.

The V gene is TRBV5-5, the J gene TRBJ2-1; checking the TCRdb D call of TRBD1 is not possible without DNA. Germline loops: CDR1 SGHKS, CDR2 YYEKEE (reference sequence). The CDR3 is made up of 16 amino acids. The CDR3 loop reads CASSLAPGQVYNEQFF.

This clonotype shows up as medium-sized (0.01 to 0.1%) by frequency. This sequence joins TRBV20-1 and TRBJ2-7. The V gene's germline CDR1 is DFQATT and CDR2 SNEGSKA (reference sequence). This CDR3 contains 14 residues. The chain's CDR3 is CSARSPTVDYEQYF.

This chain connects TRBV14 to TRBJ2-7; the TCRdb call, TRBD1, lacks DNA for checking. This CDR3 spans 15 amino acids. Germline CDR1 reads SGHDN; CDR2 reads FVKESK. CDR3 amino acids: CASSHLDRGHNEQYF.

CDR3 amino acids: CASSPRVSFAHTEAFF. The chain employs TRBV6-2 or TRBV6-3 and TRBJ1-1; absent DNA, TCRdb's TRBD1 call cannot be checked. The germline gives CDR1 MNHEY, CDR2 SVGEGT. The CDR3 extends over 16 amino acids.

The chain's CDR3 is CASSPFSGSGANVLTF. The V gene is TRBV6-5, the J gene TRBJ2-6; the D gene TCRdb calls, TRBD1, cannot be checked with no DNA. In germline, CDR1 is MNHEY, CDR2 SVGAGI. This CDR3 comprises 16 residues.

The CDR3 here is CSARIRDRNTEAFF. V and J are TRBV20-1 and TRBJ1-1; TCRdb reports TRBD1, a call that lacks DNA to check it against. There are 14 residues in the CDR3. Germline-derived CDR1 and CDR2 are DFQATT and SNEGSKA (reference sequence).

The chain carries TRBV28 and TRBJ2-4; TCRdb returns TRBD2, unconfirmable since there is no DNA. The CDR3 runs 15 residues. Germline V gene sequence: CDR1 MDHEN, CDR2 SYDVKM. The CDR3 here is CASSPPPGGQNIQYF.

This sequence joins TRBV7-2 and TRBJ2-7. Looked up from germline, CDR1 is SGHTA and CDR2 is FQGNSA. The CDR3 runs to 16 residues. The CDR3 loop is CASSLDSGRGPYEQYF.

The chain recombines TRBV29-1 with TRBJ2-3. Germline assignment: CDR1 SQVTM and CDR2 ANQGSEA. This CDR3 is 12 amino acids long. CDR3 protein: CSAGGDPDTQYF.

The chain uses TRBV12-3 or TRBV12-4 and TRBJ2-1; TCRdb designates TRBD1, a call that cannot be tested without DNA. CDR3 size: 16 residues. The chain's CDR3 is CASSNALAGVDNEQFF.

V gene TRBV20-1 combines with J gene TRBJ1-5. Germline V gene sequence: CDR1 DFQATT, CDR2 SNEGSKA (reference sequence). The CDR3 is 12 residues long. The CDR3 spells CSASPVGQPQHF.

The J gene is TRBJ2-3, the V gene TRBV12-3 or TRBV12-4. CDR3 length: 12 amino acids. The CDR3 here is CASSLDHKTQYF.

V usage is TRBV6-5 and J usage is TRBJ2-7. Looked up from germline, CDR1 is MNHEY and CDR2 is SVGAGI. The CDR3 spans 13 residues. This chain's CDR3 is CASSYSGPYEQYF.

The chain recombines TRBV20-1 with TRBJ2-7; the D gene TCRdb calls, TRBD1, cannot be checked with no DNA. Germline CDR1 reads DFQATT; CDR2 reads SNEGSKA (reference sequence). This CDR3 is 17 amino acids long. CDR3 in amino acids: CSASAFLRDRFSYEQYF.

The V gene is TRBV11-2, the J gene TRBJ2-7; TCRdb indicates TRBD1, and absent DNA this call remains unverified. The CDR3 runs to 14 residues. CDR1 is SGHAT and CDR2 is FQNNGV in the germline V gene. CDR3 loop: CASSLGRVTYEQYF.

This sequence joins TRBV10-3 and TRBJ2-7; TCRdb reports TRBD1, a call that lacks DNA to check it against. Germline V gene sequence: CDR1 ENHRY, CDR2 SYGVKD. This CDR3 has 14 residues. The CDR3 sequence is CAISPGEYRNEQYF.

The V call is TRBV29-1, the J call TRBJ2-3; as DNA is missing, the TRBD2 call by TCRdb cannot be tested. This CDR3 contains 15 residues. CDR1 is SQVTM and CDR2 is ANQGSEA in the germline V gene. The chain's CDR3 is CSVPFSGRSTDTQYF.

The V gene is TRBV29-1, the J gene TRBJ2-1; TCRdb reports TRBD2, a call that lacks DNA to check it against. Germline CDR1 SQVTM, CDR2 ANQGSEA. The CDR3 is made up of 15 amino acids. The CDR3 loop reads CSVLGTSGTYNEQFF.

This chain connects TRBV7-2 to TRBJ2-7; absent DNA, TCRdb's TRBD1 call cannot be checked. CDR3 size: 14 residues. CDR1 is SGHTA, CDR2 FQGNSA, per germline. The CDR3 region is CASSLSTGTYEQYF.